The 9 T cell receptor beta chains reported below all come from one sample, sequenced in a study of CD8 T cells in ankylosing spondylitis. Each CDR3 protein gets one entry after TCRdb re-called the 5' RACE reads with MiXCR. The table records 200,000 to 250,000 distinct CDR3 sequences, over 9.5% of them present only once. Sequencing was carried out using blood, either unsorted or a sorted T cell fraction (not recorded which). These receptors all come from a male donor with ankylosing spondylitis or in good health (not recorded which).

Turning to this clonotype: A much bigger clone sits one base away, suggesting this may be a read error. The J gene is TRBJ1-2, the V gene TRBV5-1, with 8 bases lining up with TRBD1. The CDR3 is 14 residues long. Looked up from germline, CDR1 is SGHRS and CDR2 is YFSETQ. CDR3 in DNA: TGCGCCAGCACCTTGGACGGACAGGGACATGGCTACACCTTC. This encodes CASTLDGQGHGYTF.

The table lists this clonotype with many counts. V usage is TRBV5-1 and J usage is TRBJ2-7; 11 positions agree with TRBD1. CDR3 size: 16 residues. V lost 0 bases to trimming and J lost 2 bases; unmatched junction nucleotides: 4. Germline V CDR1 and CDR2: SGHRS, YFSETQ. The CDR3 sequence is CASSLDWDRGTYEQYF. In nucleotides, the CDR3 is TGCGCCAGCAGCTTGGACTGGGACAGGGGGACCTACGAGCAGTACTTC.

Concerning this clonotype itself: One junction end does not reproduce the germline sequence, and a read error may be involved. This sequence joins TRBV18 and TRBJ2-3; tentatively, D is TRBD2 (7 bases). The germline CDR1 and CDR2 sequences are KGHSH and LQKENI. This CDR3 is 16 amino acids long. Here the CDR3 DNA reads TGTCCCAGCTCACCACGGCTGATGGGGGGGCCAGATACGCAGTATTTT. Translating it yields CPSSPRLMGGPDTQYF.

There are many counts of this clonotype. The chain links TRBV20-1 to TRBJ1-2, with 8 bases identical to TRBD1. V was pared by 7 bases and J by 7 bases, with 11 bases of the junction left unmatched. This CDR3 has 13 residues. Germline loops: CDR1 DFQATT, CDR2 SNEGSKA (reference sequence). CDR3 in DNA: TGCAGTGTTGAGGACAGGGAATTTGTTGGCTACACCTTC. Encoded protein: CSVEDREFVGYTF.

The gene calls are TRBV7-2 and TRBJ2-5, with D tentatively TRBD1 or TRBD2 (5 bases each). V lost 1 base and J 7 bases, leaving 19 bases between the germline ends. The CDR3 has 16 amino acids. CDR1 is SGHTA, CDR2 FQGNSA, per germline. DNA for the CDR3: TGTGCCAGCAGCTTAGAACCCGGGACCCGGGGTGGGACCCAGTACTTC. Protein: CASSLEPGTRGGTQYF.

The rearrangement links TRBV5-1 to TRBJ2-5; TRBD2 aligns across 11 bases. Germline assignment: CDR1 SGHRS and CDR2 YFSETQ. CDR3 length: 19 amino acids. V was pared by 2 bases and J by 0 bases, with 12 bases of the junction left unmatched. CDR3 DNA: TGCGCCAGCAGCTTTAGCTCTCACGGGACTAGCGGCCACCAAGAGACCCAGTACTTC. Amino acids: CASSFSSHGTSGHQETQYF.

This clonotype was detected many times. V and J are TRBV28 and TRBJ2-3; D is unclear. Germline V gene data show CDR1 as MDHEN and CDR2 as SYDVKM. There are 14 residues in the CDR3. V was shortened by 3 bases and J by 1 base, with 8 bases between the two germline ends. The CDR3 sequence is CASSFLSGTDTQYF. CDR3 nucleotide sequence: TGTGCCAGCAGTTTCCTGTCGGGCACAGATACGCAGTATTTT.

The chain uses TRBV27 and TRBJ2-3; 13 nucleotides line up with TRBD2. Trimming removed 6 bases from V and 4 bases from J; junction bases left unmatched: 7. Germline CDR1 MNHEY, CDR2 SMNVEV (reference sequence). The CDR3 has 16 amino acids. CDR3: CASRPRLAGGADTQYF. The CDR3, as DNA: TGTGCCAGCAGACCGAGACTAGCGGGGGGTGCAGATACGCAGTATTTT.

This clonotype was detected many times. The chain combines TRBV12-3 or TRBV12-4 with TRBJ1-1; TRBD1 might be the D (5 bases). The CDR3 sequence is 11 residues long. Deletions cut 6 bases from V and 10 bases from J, with 12 bases between. CDR3 residues: CASRPGTVAFF. The CDR3 nucleotides read TGTGCCAGCAGACCCGGGACGGTAGCTTTCTTT.